Listed here are 31 T cell receptor beta chains from one sample, sequenced in a study of early T cells in non-severe SARS-CoV-2 infection. TCRdb redid the calling of the 5' RACE reads with MiXCR, one entry per CDR3 protein. This sample has around 80,000 distinct CDR3 sequences, with about 9.4% found just once. The material sequenced was whole blood, taken at baseline. These receptors originate from an adult who was a healthcare worker with PCR-confirmed SARS-CoV-2 infection or an uninfected control (not recorded which).

This chain uses TRBV10-3 with TRBJ2-1; D is ambiguous. Germline V gene sequence: CDR1 ENHRY, CDR2 SYGVKD. The CDR3 covers 11 residues. V was pared by 3 bases and J by 9 bases, with 6 bases between. The CDR3 bases are TGTGCCATCAGTGAATTGGGTGAGCAGTTCTTC. Its protein product is CAISELGEQFF.

Many counts were recorded for this clonotype. V usage is TRBV12-3 or TRBV12-4 and J usage is TRBJ2-3; perhaps TRBD2 as D (5 bases). The length of the CDR3 is 17 residues. The V end lost 1 base, the J end lost 1 base, and 15 bases lay between the germline ends. The CDR3: CASSLERSIMGTDTQYF. The CDR3 coding sequence is TGTGCCAGCAGTTTAGAGCGGTCGATTATGGGCACAGATACGCAGTATTTT.

In this sample, this clonotype turned up a few times. Compared with germline, one end of the junction differs, possibly owing to a read error. The V gene is TRBV3-1, the J gene TRBJ2-7, with 12 bases that match TRBD2. This CDR3 comprises 14 residues. Germline-derived CDR1 and CDR2 are LGHDT and YNNKEL (reference sequence). The CDR3 is CASSGLAGSYAQYF. Written as DNA, the CDR3 is TGTGCCAGCAGCGGACTAGCGGGATCCTACGCGCAGTACTTC.

This clonotype was seen more than once but under ten times. The chain is built from TRBV7-8 and TRBJ2-7; tentatively, D is TRBD1 (5 bases). The CDR3 has 12 amino acids. Trimming removed 8 bases from V and 0 bases from J, with 8 bases in between. Germline V CDR1 and CDR2: SGHVS, FQNEAQ. DNA for the CDR3: TGTGCCAGCGGGGCGAGCTCCTACGAGCAGTACTTC. Encoded protein: CASGASSYEQYF.

The chain is built from TRBV28 and TRBJ1-1; D is ambiguous. This CDR3 contains 15 residues. CDR1 is MDHEN and CDR2 is SYDVKM in the germline V gene. The V and J ends lost 5 bases and 5 bases respectively, with 18 bases between them. CDR3 nucleotide sequence: TGTGCCAGCAGTCACTCGGGGAGGTCTCGGACTGAAGCTTTCTTT. Translation gives CASSHSGRSRTEAFF.

This clonotype was detected only a few times. The chain is built from TRBV5-1 and TRBJ2-7; the D is unclear. This CDR3 is built from 15 residues. Trimming removed 2 bases at V and 2 bases at J, with 14 bases between. The germline CDR1 and CDR2 sequences are SGHRS and YFSETQ. The CDR3 DNA follows: TGCGCCAGCAGCTTCGGCAGTTTTCCCGCCTACGAGCAGTACTTC. Encoded protein: CASSFGSFPAYEQYF.

The J gene is TRBJ2-3, the V gene TRBV20-1, with D unclear. V gave up 4 bases and J gave up 0 bases, with 14 bases separating them. The germline CDR1 and CDR2 sequences are DFQATT and SNEGSKA (reference sequence). CDR3 length: 15 amino acids. CDR3 DNA: TGCAGTGCTAATAAATGGACGGTCAGCACAGATACGCAGTATTTT. It is translated as CSANKWTVSTDTQYF.

This sequence joins TRBV2 and TRBJ2-7; D is undetermined. The germline V gene has CDR1 SNHLY and CDR2 FYNNEI. V was pared by 6 bases and J by 6 bases, with 15 bases between. CDR3 size: 13 residues. The CDR3: CASRDPYRVEQYF. The CDR3 nucleotides are TGTGCCAGCAGAGATCCTTATAGAGTCGAGCAGTACTTC.

V gene TRBV6-1 combines with J gene TRBJ2-7, with 14 nucleotides matching TRBD2. The germline V gene encodes CDR1 MNHNS and CDR2 SASEGT. Losses at the gene ends were 7 bases for V and 3 bases for J; bases not matched to a gene: 5. The CDR3 covers 15 residues. For the CDR3, the DNA is TGTGCCAGCACTCCGGGACTAGCGGGAGTCTACGAGCAGTACTTC. It encodes CASTPGLAGVYEQYF.

This clonotype was counted only a few times. The chain combines TRBV14 with TRBJ2-7; D may correspond to TRBD1 or TRBD2 (5 bases each). CDR1 is SGHDN and CDR2 is FVKESK in the germline V gene. The V gene lost 2 bases and the J gene lost 4 bases, with 18 bases spanning the gap. CDR3 length: 16 residues. CDR3: CASSQQTGTLRYEQYF. The CDR3, as DNA: TGTGCCAGCAGCCAACAGACCGGGACGTTGAGGTACGAGCAGTACTTC. The full variable domain, in which reference TRBV14 and TRBJ2-7 provide the parts outside the CDR3, is EAGVTQFPSHSVIEKGQTVTLRCDPISGHDNLYWYRRVMGKEIKFLLHFVKESKQDESGMPNNRFLAERTGGTYSTLKVQPAELEDSGVYFCASSQQTGTLRYEQYFGPGTRLTVT.

The chain combines TRBV20-1 with TRBJ2-3, with 8 bases that match TRBD1. CDR1 is DFQATT, CDR2 SNEGSKA, per germline (reference sequence). Unmatched junction bases numbered 6, after V lost 5 bases and J lost 2 bases. The CDR3 runs to 14 residues. The CDR3 here is CSAGGQGDTDTQYF. For the CDR3, the DNA is TGCAGTGCTGGCGGACAGGGCGACACAGATACGCAGTATTTT.

V and J are TRBV2 and TRBJ1-2; D gene ambiguous. Germline loops: CDR1 SNHLY, CDR2 FYNNEI. V was trimmed by 3 bases and J by 8 bases, leaving 13 bases between them. There are 13 residues in the CDR3. CDR3 DNA sequence: TGTGCCAGCAGTGACTTACAGAAGGAGGGCTACACCTTC. The encoded protein is CASSDLQKEGYTF. The variable domain in full, with the rest retrieved from reference TRBV2 and TRBJ1-2, is EPEVTQTPSHQVTQMGQEVILRCVPISNHLYFYWYRQILGQKVEFLVSFYNNEISEKSEIFDDQFSVERPDGSNFTLKIRSTKLEDSAMYFCASSDLQKEGYTFGSGTRLTVV.

The rearrangement joins TRBV5-1 to TRBJ2-1, with 8 bases identical to TRBD2. The CDR3 has 13 residues. Germline V gene sequence: CDR1 SGHRS, CDR2 YFSETQ. After removal of 5 bases from V and 5 bases from J, the junction contained 3 bases not matched to a gene. The CDR3 nucleotides read TGCGCCAGCAGGCGGGAGGTAAACAATGAGCAGTTCTTC. Translating it yields CASRREVNNEQFF.

This clonotype was observed many times. The chain has TRBV7-9 and TRBJ2-3, with D unresolved. V was clipped by 0 bases and J by 3 bases, with 4 bases between them. Germline CDR1 is SEHNR and CDR2 is FQNEAQ (reference sequence). The CDR3 has 13 residues. The CDR3 sequence: CASSLAWTDTQYF. In nucleotides, the CDR3 is TGTGCCAGCAGCTTAGCCTGGACAGATACGCAGTATTTT.

The chain uses TRBV28 and TRBJ2-7; 7 nucleotides line up with TRBD1. The CDR3 runs to 15 residues. The V gene's germline CDR1 is MDHEN and CDR2 SYDVKM. Losses at the gene ends were 6 bases for V and 5 bases for J; bases not matched to a gene: 13. The CDR3 spells CASRGSGTVNHEQYF. The CDR3 DNA is TGTGCCAGCAGGGGGTCCGGGACAGTGAACCACGAGCAGTACTTC.

This clonotype was seen a few times. The gene calls are TRBV6-2 or TRBV6-3 and TRBJ1-5, with 7 bases fitting TRBD1. V was pared by 4 bases and J by 2 bases, with 20 bases of the junction left unmatched. The length of the CDR3 is 20 residues. Germline lookup yields CDR1 MNHEY and CDR2 SVGEGT. CDR3 sequence (DNA): TGTGCCAGCAGTTTGGCCCGGCGGACAGGACCCGGTGGGGGCAATCAGCCCCAGCATTTT. Translated, it gives CASSLARRTGPGGGNQPQHF.

This clonotype has just a few counts. The chain joins TRBV12-5 to TRBJ1-2; 8 positions agree with TRBD1. CDR3 length equals 12 residues. Germline loops: CDR1 LGHNT, CDR2 FRNRAP. V lost 7 bases, J lost 5 bases, and 3 bases stayed unmatched. CDR3 coding DNA: TGTGCTAGTGCCCAGGGGGCGTATGGCTACACCTTC. It encodes CASAQGAYGYTF.

This clonotype has at least ten counts. The chain is built from TRBV19 and TRBJ2-7, with D unclear. V lost 3 bases to trimming and J lost 2 bases, with 11 bases between them. This CDR3 comprises 14 residues. In germline, CDR1 is LNHDA, CDR2 SQIVND (reference sequence). DNA of the CDR3: TGTGCCAGTAGTATCATACGGCAGACCTACGAGCAGTACTTC. It is translated as CASSIIRQTYEQYF.

The chain is built from TRBV7-6 and TRBJ2-4; tentatively, D is TRBD1 (6 bases). The CDR3 runs to 17 residues. Germline CDR1 and CDR2: SGHVS and FNYEAQ. V dropped 5 bases and J dropped 1 base, with 18 bases sitting between them. The CDR3 sequence: CASSLQGWREAKNIQYF. CDR3 sequence (DNA): TGTGCCAGCAGCCTACAGGGATGGAGAGAGGCCAAAAACATTCAGTACTTC.

This clonotype was picked up a small number of times. The chain is built from TRBV12-3 or TRBV12-4 and TRBJ2-2; D might be TRBD1 (5 bases). The CDR3 sequence is 13 residues long. V was shortened by 2 bases and J by 6 bases, with 7 bases between the two germline ends. CDR3 bases: TGTGCCAGCAGTTTATCAGGGTCCGGGGAGCTGTTTTTT. This codes for CASSLSGSGELFF.

This clonotype was counted many times. The V and J genes are TRBV19 and TRBJ2-7; TRBD2 might be the D (5 bases). CDR1 is LNHDA and CDR2 is SQIVND in the germline V gene (reference sequence). Deletions cut 0 bases from V and 8 bases from J, with 11 bases between. The CDR3 totals 13 residues. CDR3 coding DNA: TGTGCCAGTAGTATAGAAGGATTGACTAAGCAGTACTTC. Amino acid sequence: CASSIEGLTKQYF.

Only a few counts were recorded for this clonotype. The J gene is TRBJ2-1, the V gene TRBV10-3; D is possibly TRBD2 (6 bases). Germline CDR1 ENHRY, CDR2 SYGVKD. The V and J ends lost 3 bases and 3 bases respectively, with 12 bases between them. This CDR3 is built from 15 residues. The DNA of the CDR3 is TGTGCCATCAGTGACTCCGGACTAATCTACAATGAGCAGTTCTTC. Its protein is CAISDSGLIYNEQFF.

The J gene is TRBJ2-1, the V gene TRBV27, with 7 bases identical to TRBD2. V trimming: 3 bases; J trimming: 7 bases; junction bases outside the gene matches: 12. The CDR3 has 16 amino acids. The germline gives CDR1 MNHEY, CDR2 SMNVEV (reference sequence). The CDR3 DNA follows: TGTGCCAGCAGTTTCGGGTGGACTAGGTTTAGTAATGAGCAGTTCTTC. This gives the protein CASSFGWTRFSNEQFF.

Only a few counts were recorded for this clonotype. The rearrangement links TRBV10-2 to TRBJ2-5, with a possible D match to TRBD1 (5 bases). V was trimmed by 8 bases and J by 1 base, leaving 11 bases between them. Germline CDR1 WSHSY, CDR2 SAAADI. This CDR3 is 13 amino acids long. In DNA, the CDR3 is TGCGCCAGCGGCCGACAGCCCCAAGAGACCCAGTACTTC. Its protein is CASGRQPQETQYF.

This clonotype was seen only a few times. V is TRBV2 and J is TRBJ2-1; TRBD2 might be the D (6 bases). Trimming left V 6 bases short and J 7 bases short, with 22 bases between. Germline V gives CDR1 SNHLY, CDR2 FYNNEI. This CDR3 comprises 16 residues. The DNA of the CDR3 is TGTGCCAGCAGGGGTGCGACTAGGGTGGCCCTAAATGAGCAGTTCTTC. This gives the protein CASRGATRVALNEQFF.

This clonotype was seen a few times. The chain links TRBV27 to TRBJ2-7; TRBD2 is a possible D gene (6 bases). The CDR3 extends over 16 amino acids. Trimming shortened V by 0 bases and J by 5 bases, and 17 bases separated the two germline ends. Looked up from germline, CDR1 is MNHEY and CDR2 is SMNVEV (reference sequence). CDR3 region: CASSLSIDSAGNEQYF. DNA for the CDR3: TGTGCCAGCAGTTTATCGATCGACTCCGCGGGGAACGAGCAGTACTTC.

The sample holds a few counts of this clonotype. V is TRBV27 and J is TRBJ2-7; the D gene is possibly TRBD1 (5 bases). The V end lost 1 base, the J end lost 2 bases, and 12 bases lay between the germline ends. CDR1 is MNHEY, CDR2 SMNVEV, per germline (reference sequence). The length of the CDR3 is 15 residues. Here the CDR3 reads CASSLLPRQTYEQYF. The CDR3 DNA reads TGTGCCAGCAGTTTATTGCCTAGACAGACCTACGAGCAGTACTTC.

The genes are TRBV5-1 and TRBJ2-2; perhaps D is TRBD1 or TRBD2 (6 bases each). The V gene lost 7 bases and the J gene lost 0 bases, with 13 bases spanning the gap. CDR1 SGHRS and CDR2 YFSETQ come from the germline V gene. The length of the CDR3 is 15 residues. This chain's CDR3 is CASRRDNANTGELFF. Written as DNA, the CDR3 is TGCGCCAGCCGGCGGGACAACGCGAACACCGGGGAGCTGTTTTTT. The full variable domain, in which reference TRBV5-1 and TRBJ2-2 provide the parts outside the CDR3, is KAGVTQTPRYLIKTRGQQVTLSCSPISGHRSVSWYQQTPGQGLQFLFEYFSETQRNKGNFPGRFSGRQFSNSRSEMNVSTLELGDSALYLCASRRDNANTGELFFGEGSRLTVL.

In this sample, this clonotype turned up many times. The gene calls are TRBV12-3 or TRBV12-4 and TRBJ1-4; 8 bases align to TRBD1. The CDR3 spans 14 residues. J lost 8 bases, V lost 5 bases, and 7 bases had no gene match. CDR3 in amino acids: CASSRLRDREKLFF. As DNA, the CDR3 is TGTGCCAGCAGTCGCCTCCGGGACAGGGAAAAACTGTTTTTT.

In this sample, this clonotype turned up a few times. The chain carries TRBV5-4 and TRBJ2-7, with D possibly being TRBD2 (5 bases). V was trimmed by 4 bases and J by 0 bases, leaving 11 bases between them. Germline assignment: CDR1 SGHNT and CDR2 YYREEE (reference sequence). There are 14 residues in the CDR3. CDR3 protein: CASSEDWHSYEQYF. CDR3 DNA: TGTGCCAGCAGCGAGGACTGGCACTCCTACGAGCAGTACTTC.

The chain uses TRBV7-2 and TRBJ2-7, with D perhaps being TRBD1 or TRBD2 (5 bases each). V was clipped by 5 bases and J by 7 bases, with 15 bases between them. Germline V gene lookup returns CDR1 SGHTA and CDR2 FQGNSA. CDR3 length equals 13 residues. CDR3 in amino acids: CASSLLSGREQYF. The CDR3 bases are TGTGCCAGCAGCCTACTATCGGGGCGGGAGCAGTACTTC. Based on the CDR3 plus reference TRBV7-2 and TRBJ2-7, the full variable domain is GAGVSQSPSNKVTEKGKDVELRCDPISGHTALYWYRQSLGQGLEFLIYFQGNSAPDKSGLPSDRFSAERTGGSVSTLTIQRTQQEDSAVYLCASSLLSGREQYFGPGTRLTVT.